Listed below are T cell receptor beta chains from one sample, sequenced in a study of blood T cell repertoires in COVID-19. Some clones are missing from TCRdb's copy, which holds only in-frame ones; the method was immunoSEQ multiplex PCR. The table records some 250,000 clones, around nine tenths of them present only once. Sequenced material: peripheral blood. These receptors were taken from a man aged 25 to 45 with active or convalescent COVID-19. Both conserved end residues are part of each CDR3. Each record gives: CDR3 protein, CDR3 DNA, D gene, clone size, V gene, J gene. The D gene is left open where the match is weak. The size of a clone is reported for some rows only, either as once, few or many, or as a class for expanded clones.

CASSLGEPYGYTF	TGTGCCAGCAGCTTAGGGGAACCTTATGGCTACACCTTC	NA	NA	TRBV5-6	TRBJ1-2
CASSLAAGGNSPLHF	TGTGCCAGCAGCTTAGCGGCAGGGGGTAATTCACCCCTCCACTTT	TRBD1	NA	TRBV11-2	TRBJ1-6
CASSLRGAASGGAGTQYF	TGTGCCAGCAGCCTACGGGGAGCGGCTAGCGGGGGGGCGGGCACGCAGTATTTT	TRBD2	NA	TRBV3-1/TRBV3-2	TRBJ2-3
CASRGGGSGLETQYF	TGTGCCAGCAGAGGCGGGGGGTCAGGATTGGAGACCCAGTACTTC	TRBD2	once	TRBV28	TRBJ2-5
CASSWQTGSSYEQYF	TGTGCCAGTAGTTGGCAGACTGGGAGCTCCTACGAGCAGTACTTC	NA	NA	TRBV19	TRBJ2-7
CASSLQLSGNTIYF	TGTGCCAGCAGCTTACAGTTGTCTGGAAACACCATATATTTT	NA	NA	TRBV5-5	TRBJ1-3
CASSLELGGHYGYTF	TGCGCCAGCAGCTTGGAGTTAGGGGGCCACTATGGCTACACCTTC	TRBD1	NA	TRBV5-1	TRBJ1-2
CASTDRMRGQDNSPLHF	TGTGCCAGTACCGATCGTATGCGAGGACAGGATAATTCACCCCTCCACTTT	TRBD1	once	TRBV19	TRBJ1-6
CASRVPGQGSYGYTF	TGTGCCAGCAGGGTTCCAGGACAGGGGTCGTATGGCTACACCTTC	TRBD1	NA	TRBV6-5	TRBJ1-2
CASTPDRGAYEQYF	TGTGCCAGCACCCCGGACAGGGGAGCGTACGAGCAGTACTTC	TRBD1	NA	TRBV2	TRBJ2-7
CSALTGLNTEAFF	TGCAGCGCACTGACAGGTCTGAACACTGAAGCTTTCTTT	NA	NA	TRBV29-1	TRBJ1-1
CASSPPDRTTCEQYF	TGTGCCAGCAGCCCACCCGACAGGACCACCTGCGAGCAGTACTTC	NA	NA	TRBV5-4	TRBJ2-7
CASSSQGYLSDTQYF	TGTGCCAGCAGCTCACAGGGTTATCTCTCAGATACGCAGTATTTT	NA	NA	TRBV21-1	TRBJ2-3